A selection of T cell receptor beta chains follows, all from one sample in a study of blood T cell repertoires in COVID-19. Here immunoSEQ multiplex PCR was the method, and the copy in TCRdb shows in-frame clones only, minus some. This table has approximately 270,000 clones, roughly nine tenths appearing once. Material for sequencing was peripheral blood. The source is a man aged 50-59 years with acute or convalescent COVID-19. Each CDR3 is given with its conserved first and last residue. D genes are given only for firm matches. Only part of the rows carry a size: once, few, many, or a class if the clone is expanded.

TRBV12-3/TRBV12-4	NA	TRBJ2-1	NA	CASSLVRNEQFF	TGTGCCAGCAGTTTAGTTAGAAATGAGCAGTTCTTC
TRBV6-1	NA	TRBJ1-2	TRBD1	CASSEAMTGGAVNYGYTF	TGTGCCAGCAGTGAAGCCATGACAGGGGGCGCGGTAAACTATGGCTACACCTTC
TRBV19	NA	TRBJ2-2	TRBD2	CASRIAASGTGELFF	TGTGCCAGTAGGATCGCGGCTAGCGGCACCGGGGAGCTGTTTTTT
TRBV6-5	NA	TRBJ2-7	NA	CASSYHQGLLAYEQYF	TGTGCCAGCAGTTACCACCAGGGACTTCTAGCCTACGAGCAGTACTTC
TRBV13	once	TRBJ2-7	TRBD1	CASSLVRGPYEQYF	TGTGCCAGCAGCTTAGTTAGGGGGCCCTACGAGCAGTACTTC
TRBV7-6	NA	TRBJ2-7	TRBD2	CASSLARGGYEQYF	TGTGCCAGCAGCTTAGCAAGGGGAGGGTACGAGCAGTACTTC
TRBV6-5	NA	TRBJ1-2	NA	CASRSGTGSYGYTF	TGTGCCAGCAGATCGGGCACCGGGAGCTATGGCTACACCTTC
TRBV10-3	NA	TRBJ1-6	TRBD1	CAISELGQEVSPLHF	TGTGCCATCAGTGAGTTGGGACAGGAGGTCTCACCCCTCCACTTT
TRBV19	NA	TRBJ2-2	NA	CARGRGRYSGELFF	TGTGCCAGAGGCAGGGGGAGGTATTCCGGGGAGCTGTTTTTT
TRBV6-6	NA	TRBJ2-1	TRBD2	CASKLAAPNEQFF	TGTGCCAGCAAACTAGCGGCCCCCAATGAGCAGTTCTTC
TRBV19	NA	TRBJ2-2	NA	CASSRQGPNTGELFF	TGTGCCAGTAGTAGGCAGGGCCCGAACACCGGGGAGCTGTTTTTT
TRBV10-1	once	TRBJ1-2	TRBD1	CASSEGSGTENGYTF	TGCGCCAGCAGTGAGGGCTCCGGGACAGAAAATGGCTACACCTTC
TRBV12-3/TRBV12-4	once	TRBJ2-1	NA	CASSLGGGTPSIF	TGTGCCAGCAGTTTAGGGGGCGGGACTCCTTCAATCTTC
TRBV10-3	NA	TRBJ2-3	TRBD2	CAISELAVGPDTQYF	TGTGCCATCAGTGAACTAGCGGTTGGGCCAGATACGCAGTATTTT
TRBV29-1	once	TRBJ2-7	TRBD1	CSVTTGTSYEQYF	TGCAGCGTAACGACAGGGACCTCCTACGAGCAGTACTTC
TRBV9	NA	TRBJ2-7	TRBD1	CASSQGESYEQYF	TGTGCCAGCAGCCAGGGGGAGAGCTACGAGCAGTACTTC
TRBV9	once	TRBJ1-3	TRBD1	CASSVSGGGNTIYF	TGTGCCAGCAGCGTATCAGGGGGTGGAAACACCATATATTTT
TRBV6-4	NA	TRBJ2-3	TRBD2	CASSDRGGGPSVSTQYF	TGTGCCAGCAGTGACAGGGGCGGGGGGCCGTCGGTATCTACGCAGTATTTT
TRBV7-2	NA	TRBJ1-2	TRBD1	CASSLGTGGSYGYTF	TGTGCCAGCAGCTTAGGGACAGGGGGTAGCTATGGCTACACCTTC
TRBV19	NA	TRBJ1-2	NA	CASSPREGSYGYTF	TGTGCCAGTAGTCCAAGGGAGGGAAGCTATGGCTACACCTTC
TRBV14	few	TRBJ1-1	TRBD1	CASSQLDRDRRTEAFF	TGTGCCAGCAGCCAGCTGGACAGGGACAGAAGAACTGAAGCTTTCTTT
TRBV12-3/TRBV12-4	NA	TRBJ2-4	NA	CASSLEQGNIQYF	TGTGCCAGCAGTTTAGAACAGGGAAACATTCAGTACTTC
TRBV3-1/TRBV3-2	once	TRBJ2-3	TRBD2	CASSQGLAGGTDTQYF	TGTGCCAGCAGCCAAGGGCTAGCGGGGGGGACAGATACGCAGTATTTT
TRBV9	NA	TRBJ1-1	NA	CASSARPTLNTEAFF	TGTGCCAGCAGCGCTAGACCGACCCTGAACACTGAAGCTTTCTTT
TRBV15	NA	TRBJ1-6	NA	CATSRSRGGDSPLHF	TGTGCCACCAGCAGATCCCGGGGGGGCGATTCACCCCTCCACTTT
TRBV7-9	NA	TRBJ2-7	NA	CASSLDLEQYF	TGTGCCAGCAGCTTAGATCTCGAGCAGTACTTC
TRBV5-5	NA	TRBJ1-5	NA	CASSFWSGNNQPQHF	TGTGCCAGCAGCTTCTGGTCGGGAAATAATCAGCCCCAGCATTTT
TRBV30	NA	TRBJ1-6	NA	CAWSGGVSYNSPLHF	TGTGCCTGGAGTGGTGGAGTAAGCTATAATTCACCCCTCCACTTT
TRBV7-3	NA	TRBJ2-1	TRBD2	CASSAGLAEYNEQFF	TGTGCCAGCAGCGCCGGACTAGCGGAATACAATGAGCAGTTCTTC
TRBV6-5	NA	TRBJ2-2	TRBD1	CASDRGNTGELFF	TGTGCCAGCGACAGGGGAAACACCGGGGAGCTGTTTTTT